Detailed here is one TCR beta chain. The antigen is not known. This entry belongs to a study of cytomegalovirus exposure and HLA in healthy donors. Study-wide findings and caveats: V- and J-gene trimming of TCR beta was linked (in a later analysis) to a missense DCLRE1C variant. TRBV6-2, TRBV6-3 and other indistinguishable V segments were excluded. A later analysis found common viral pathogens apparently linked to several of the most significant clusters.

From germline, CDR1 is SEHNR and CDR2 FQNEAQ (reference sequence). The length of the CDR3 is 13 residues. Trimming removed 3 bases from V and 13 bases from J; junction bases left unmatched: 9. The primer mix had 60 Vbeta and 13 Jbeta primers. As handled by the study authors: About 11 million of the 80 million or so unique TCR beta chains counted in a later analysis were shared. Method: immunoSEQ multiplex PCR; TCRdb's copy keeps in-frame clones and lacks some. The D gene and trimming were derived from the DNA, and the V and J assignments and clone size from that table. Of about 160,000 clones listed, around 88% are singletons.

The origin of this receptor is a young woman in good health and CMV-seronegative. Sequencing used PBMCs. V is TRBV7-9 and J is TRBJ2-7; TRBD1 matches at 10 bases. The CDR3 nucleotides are TGTGCCAGCAGCTTCTCAGGGACAGGGGACTGTTACTTC. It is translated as CASSFSGTGDCYF.